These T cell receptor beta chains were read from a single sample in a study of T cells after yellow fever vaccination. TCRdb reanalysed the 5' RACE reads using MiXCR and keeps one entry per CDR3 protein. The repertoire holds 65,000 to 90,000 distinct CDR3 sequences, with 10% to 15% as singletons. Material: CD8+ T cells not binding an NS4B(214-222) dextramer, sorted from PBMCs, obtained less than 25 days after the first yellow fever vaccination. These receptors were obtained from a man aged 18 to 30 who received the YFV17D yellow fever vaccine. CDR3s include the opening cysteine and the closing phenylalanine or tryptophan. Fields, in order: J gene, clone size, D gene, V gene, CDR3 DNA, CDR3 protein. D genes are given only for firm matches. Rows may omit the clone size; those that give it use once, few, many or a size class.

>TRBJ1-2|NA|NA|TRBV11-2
TGTGCCAGCAGCTCCAGGGATACCACTAACTATGGCTACACCTTC
CASSSRDTTNYGYTF
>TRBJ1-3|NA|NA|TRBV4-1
TGCGCCAGCAGCATCCGGACGGGGAACTCTGGAAACACCATATATTTT
CASSIRTGNSGNTIYF
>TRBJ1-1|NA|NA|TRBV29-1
TGCAGCGTTGAAACGGACGGTGGGCGGAACACTGAAGCTTTCTTT
CSVETDGGRNTEAFF
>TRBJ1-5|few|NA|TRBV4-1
TGCGCCAGCAGCCTGCGGGCCGGCTCCGGGGGCCGCAATCAGCCCCAGCATTTT
CASSLRAGSGGRNQPQHF
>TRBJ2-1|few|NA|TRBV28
TGTGCCAGCAGTTTGACGATCGAGACTTACAATGAGCAGTTCTTC
CASSLTIETYNEQFF
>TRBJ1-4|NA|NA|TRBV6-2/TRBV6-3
TGTGCCAGCAGTTACTTTATCCGGGATAATGAAAAACTGTTTTTT
CASSYFIRDNEKLFF
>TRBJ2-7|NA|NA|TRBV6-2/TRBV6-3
TGTGCCAGCACCTTGACCGGGACCAGCTCCTACGAGCAGTACTTC
CASTLTGTSSYEQYF
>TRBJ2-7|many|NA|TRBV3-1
TGTGCCAGCAGCCAAGGGGCAGGATCCTACGAGCAGTACTTC
CASSQGAGSYEQYF
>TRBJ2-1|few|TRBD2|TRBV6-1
TGTGCCAGCAGTAGGCTAGCGGGGGAGTACAATGAGCAGTTCTTC
CASSRLAGEYNEQFF
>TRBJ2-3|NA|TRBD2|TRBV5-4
TGTGCCAGCAGCCCTTGGGGGTTTACTAGCGGGGCAACAGATACGCAGTATTTT
CASSPWGFTSGATDTQYF
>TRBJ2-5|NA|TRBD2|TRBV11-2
TGTGCCAGCAGCTTAGGGGTAGCACTAGCGGGGGGTCTGGTCGAGACCCAGTACTTC
CASSLGVALAGGLVETQYF
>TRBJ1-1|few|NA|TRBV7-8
TGTGCCAGCAGCTCGTTCAACACTGAAGCTTTCTTT
CASSSFNTEAFF
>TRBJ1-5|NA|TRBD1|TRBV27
TGTGCCAGCAGTTTATCACCGGGACAGGGGAATCAGCCCCAGCATTTT
CASSLSPGQGNQPQHF
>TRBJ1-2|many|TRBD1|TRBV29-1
TGCAGCGTAACAGGGGGCGGAAACTATGGCTACACCTTC
CSVTGGGNYGYTF
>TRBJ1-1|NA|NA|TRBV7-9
TGTGCCAGCAGCCCGACACTGACAGTGAACACTGAAGCTTTCTTT
CASSPTLTVNTEAFF
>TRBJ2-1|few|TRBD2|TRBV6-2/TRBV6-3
TGTGCCACTTTGCCCTCGGGGGGTGAGCAGTTCTTC
CATLPSGGEQFF
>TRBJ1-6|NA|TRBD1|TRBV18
TGTGCCAGCTCTCTAAGGGGGCTAAATTCACCCCTCCACTTT
CASSLRGLNSPLHF
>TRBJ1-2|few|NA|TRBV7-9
TGTGCCAGCAGCTTAGCCGGCGTGGATTATGGCTACACCTTC
CASSLAGVDYGYTF
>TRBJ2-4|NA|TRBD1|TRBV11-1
TGTGCCAGCAGCTCGTCCGGGACAGACGGCCCTTTAGCCAAAAACATTCAGTACTTC
CASSSSGTDGPLAKNIQYF
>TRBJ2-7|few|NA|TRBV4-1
TGCGCCAGCAGCCAAGGCGGGGTTGGCGAGCAGTACTTC
CASSQGGVGEQYF
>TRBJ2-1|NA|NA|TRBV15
TGTGCCACCAACTCACCGGCCCGGGGGCACCTCTCCTACAATGAGCAGTTCTTC
CATNSPARGHLSYNEQFF
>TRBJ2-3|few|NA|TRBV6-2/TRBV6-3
TGTGCCAGCAGTGACCTCTCGGATACGCAGTATTTT
CASSDLSDTQYF
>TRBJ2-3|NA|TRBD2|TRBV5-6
TGTGCCAGCAGCTTGGTGCCTAGCGGGGGATTTAGAACAGATACGCAGTATTTT
CASSLVPSGGFRTDTQYF
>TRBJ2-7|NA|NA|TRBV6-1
TGTGCCAGCGGGTCAGCGAACCAGAGGACGCTGGAGGGCTACGAGCAGTACTTC
CASGSANQRTLEGYEQYF
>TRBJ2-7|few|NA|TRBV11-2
TGTGCCAGCAGCTTAGGTAGCGGCGGTTACGAGCAGTACTTC
CASSLGSGGYEQYF
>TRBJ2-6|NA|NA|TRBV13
TGTGCCAGCAGCTTAGAGGAACTTGACCCACACTCTGGGGCCAACGTCCTGACTTTC
CASSLEELDPHSGANVLTF
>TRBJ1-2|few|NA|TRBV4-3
TGCGCCAGCAGCCACGACGAAGGGGATGGCTACACCTTC
CASSHDEGDGYTF
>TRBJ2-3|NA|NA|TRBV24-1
TGTGCCACCAGTGATTTGGACGGGAAGTTTGGGCAGTATTTT
CATSDLDGKFGQYF
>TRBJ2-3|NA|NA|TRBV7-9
TGTGCCAGCAGCCGACAGGTCGATACGCAGTATTTT
CASSRQVDTQYF
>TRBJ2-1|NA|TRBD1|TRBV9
TGTGCCAGCAGCGCTTCCGGGACAGGGGAGAAGGATGAGCAGTTCTTC
CASSASGTGEKDEQFF
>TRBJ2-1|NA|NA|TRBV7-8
TGTGCCATGAGCCCCGAGGTCCGGCACAATGAGCAGTTCTTC
CAMSPEVRHNEQFF
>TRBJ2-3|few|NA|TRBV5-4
TGTGCCAGCAGCGGCCTCGGACAGTCATCCACAGATACGCAGTATTTT
CASSGLGQSSTDTQYF
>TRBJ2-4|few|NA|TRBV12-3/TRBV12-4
TGTGCCAGCAGTACCTGGGCTGATGGAAACATTCAGTACTTC
CASSTWADGNIQYF
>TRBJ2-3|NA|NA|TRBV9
TGTGCCAGCAGCGTAGAGACAGATACGCAGTATTTT
CASSVETDTQYF
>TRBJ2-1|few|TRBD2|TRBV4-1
TGCGCCAGCAGCCACATCGGGAGGGGAACCTACAATGAGCAGTTCTTC
CASSHIGRGTYNEQFF
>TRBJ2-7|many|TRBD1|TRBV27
TGTGCCAGCAGTTTTCAGGGGGCCTACGAGCAGTACTTC
CASSFQGAYEQYF
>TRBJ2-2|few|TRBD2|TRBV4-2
TGTGCCAGCAGCCAGAAACAACTAGCGGGGGGATGGACCGGGGAGCTGTTTTTT
CASSQKQLAGGWTGELFF
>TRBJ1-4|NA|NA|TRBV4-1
TGCGCCAGCAGCCAAGATACAGTGAATGAAAAACTGTTTTTT
CASSQDTVNEKLFF
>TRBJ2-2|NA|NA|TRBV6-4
TGTGCCAGCAGTGGCCCTCCTCCTAGGGGCCCCGGGGAGCTGTTTTTT
CASSGPPPRGPGELFF
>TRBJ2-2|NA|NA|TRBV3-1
TGTGCCAGCAGCCAAGAGGCTGTAGGGGCTACTAAGCTGTTTTTT
CASSQEAVGATKLFF